A single sample gave rise to the 30 T cell receptor beta chains below, sequenced in a study of read filtering for tumor transcriptome and immune sequencing. This library used roughly 0.4 ug RNA and molecular barcoded adaptors spanning alpha/delta and beta/gamma chains. TCRdb passed the reads through MiXCR, listing each CDR3 protein once. The sample lists about 46,000 distinct CDR3 sequences; about 12% were seen once. The sample was a population of CD138-negative cells sorted from bone marrow. These receptors originate from a donor aged 40 or older with multiple myeloma.

This clonotype showed up many times. CDR3 sequence (DNA): TGTGCCAGCAGCTTAAGGGAGGCTGGGGCCAACGTCCTGACTTTC. It specifies CASSLREAGANVLTF. The V and J genes are TRBV7-9 and TRBJ2-6, with D tentatively TRBD2 (6 bases). Germline V CDR1 and CDR2: SEHNR, FQNEAQ (reference sequence). The CDR3 sequence is 15 residues long. V lost 2 bases, J lost 2 bases, and 7 bases lay in between. Using reference TRBV7-9 and TRBJ2-6 for the parts outside the CDR3, the full variable domain is DTGVSQNPRHKITKRGQNVTFRCDPISEHNRLYWYRQTLGQGPEFLTYFQNEAQLEKSRLLSDRFSAERPKGSFSTLEIQRTEQGDSAMYLCASSLREAGANVLTFGAGSRLTVL.

This clonotype has more than one count but fewer than ten. This may come from a read error, since a much larger clone is one base off. The rearrangement joins TRBV20-1 to TRBJ1-5; the match to TRBD1 covers 7 bases. The V gene's germline CDR1 is DFQATT and CDR2 SNEGSKA (reference sequence). The CDR3 is 13 amino acids. CDR3 protein: CSAGGTVNQSQHF. For the CDR3, the DNA is TGCAGTGCTGGGGGGACAGTCAATCAGTCCCAGCATTTT.

The chain links TRBV6-1 to TRBJ2-2; 8 nucleotides match TRBD1. The CDR3 is 19 amino acids. Losses at the gene ends were 5 bases for V and 5 bases for J; bases not matched to a gene: 19. Germline V gene sequence: CDR1 MNHNS, CDR2 SASEGT. The CDR3 sequence is CASSYPLDRANKITGELFF. The CDR3, as DNA: TGTGCCAGCAGTTACCCATTGGACAGGGCGAACAAAATAACCGGGGAGCTGTTTTTT.

Many counts were recorded for this clonotype. This sequence joins TRBV2 and TRBJ2-1; TRBD1 might be the D (5 bases). V was pared by 8 bases and J by 2 bases, with 10 bases between. The germline V gene encodes CDR1 SNHLY and CDR2 FYNNEI. This CDR3 contains 13 residues. The CDR3 nucleotides read TGTGCCAGCGCGATGGACACCTACAATGAGCAGTTCTTC. As protein: CASAMDTYNEQFF.

This clonotype showed up many times. This chain connects TRBV29-1 to TRBJ2-7, with TRBD1 matching 7 bases. Germline V gene sequence: CDR1 SQVTM, CDR2 ANQGSEA. CDR3 length: 13 residues. V gave up 5 bases and J gave up 6 bases; unmatched junction bases: 10. CDR3 nucleotides: TGCAGCGTTCCGGGACCTGCAGGGGGCGAGCAGTACTTC. Amino acid sequence: CSVPGPAGGEQYF.

This clonotype was counted at least ten times. This chain connects TRBV5-4 to TRBJ2-3; D could derive from TRBD1 or TRBD2 (6 bases each). Germline CDR1 is SGHNT and CDR2 is YYREEE (reference sequence). The CDR3 spans 15 residues. V gave up 0 bases and J gave up 4 bases, with 12 bases separating them. CDR3 in DNA: TGTGCCAGCAGCTTGGTGGGGGGCGGCGCAGATACGCAGTATTTT. It translates to CASSLVGGGADTQYF.

This clonotype was recorded only once. This clone may be a read error of a much larger clone one base away. DNA for the CDR3: TGTGCCGGCAGCCCTCGACCAATCGTGACCGGGGAGCTGTTTTTT. This encodes CAGSPRPIVTGELFF. J is TRBJ2-2 and V is TRBV7-2; no definite D call. The CDR3 extends over 15 amino acids. Germline CDR1 is SGHTA and CDR2 is FQGNSA.

This clonotype has at least ten counts. The chain has TRBV20-1 and TRBJ2-1; perhaps TRBD2 as D (6 bases). Germline CDR1 reads DFQATT; CDR2 reads SNEGSKA (reference sequence). The CDR3 is 15 residues long. Trimming removed 0 bases at V and 4 bases at J, with 13 bases between. In DNA form, the CDR3 reads TGCAGTGCTAGAGATGGGCGGGGCCTTTACAATGAGCAGTTCTTC. Translated: CSARDGRGLYNEQFF.

In this sample, this clonotype turned up many times. This sequence joins TRBV12-3 or TRBV12-4 and TRBJ2-1; D may be TRBD1 or TRBD2 (5 bases each). The CDR3 totals 13 residues. The V gene lost 1 base and the J gene lost 5 bases, with 6 bases spanning the gap. CDR3 DNA: TGTGCCAGCAGTTTAGGGGGACACAATGAGCAGTTCTTC. Translating it yields CASSLGGHNEQFF.

Regarding this clonotype: This clone may be a read error of a much larger clone one base away. The chain couples TRBV20-1 to TRBJ1-1, with D tentatively TRBD1 (6 bases). Germline CDR1 DFQATT, CDR2 SNEGSKA (reference sequence). The CDR3 consists of 15 residues. DNA for the CDR3: TGCAGTGCTATTGGGGGAGGGGGGATGAACACTGCAGCTTTCTTT. This gives the protein CSAIGGGGMNTAAFF.

This clonotype was counted ten times or more. This chain links TRBV13 with TRBJ2-1; a possible D gene is TRBD2 (5 bases). Trimming removed 5 bases from V and 3 bases from J, with 11 bases in between. Germline loops: CDR1 PRHDT, CDR2 FYEKMQ (reference sequence). This CDR3 comprises 14 residues. The CDR3 region is CASSRRTYYNEQFF. In DNA, the CDR3 is TGTGCCAGCAGCCGTCGGACTTACTACAATGAGCAGTTCTTC.

Many counts were recorded for this clonotype. Just one base apart from a much larger clone, this may be a read error. This chain links TRBV28 with TRBJ2-1; the D is unclear. The last part of the DNA fits TRBJ2-7 better; the J call may be wrong. The CDR3 contains 13 residues. The germline CDR1 and CDR2 sequences are MDHEN and SYDVKM. The CDR3 region has the DNA TGTGCCAGCAGCCAACTCTCCTACAATGAGCAGTACTTC. The encoded protein is CASSQLSYNEQYF.

This clonotype occurred a few times. This chain connects TRBV3-1 to TRBJ1-5; 7 nucleotides agree with TRBD1. The CDR3 extends over 14 amino acids. The V segment lost 2 bases and the J segment 4 bases; nucleotides outside the gene matches: 2. From germline, CDR1 is LGHDT and CDR2 YNNKEL (reference sequence). The DNA for the CDR3 is TGTGCCAGCAGCCAACCGGGACAGAATCAGCCCCAGCATTTT. Translation gives CASSQPGQNQPQHF.

This clonotype was recorded at least ten times. The rearrangement uses TRBV6-2 or TRBV6-3 and TRBJ2-7; TRBD1 might be the D (5 bases). CDR3 length: 12 amino acids. Trimming shortened V by 6 bases and J by 5 bases, and 11 bases separated the two germline ends. Germline assignment: CDR1 MNHEY and CDR2 SVGEGT. The CDR3 region is CASSVTAHEQYF. The CDR3 DNA reads TGTGCCAGCAGCGTGACAGCTCACGAGCAGTACTTC.

This clonotype was recorded once. V usage is TRBV7-2 and J usage is TRBJ1-1; D remains unclear. CDR3 length: 15 residues. CDR1 and CDR2 from the germline V gene are SGHTA and FQGNSA. The germline V and J ends were trimmed by 1 base and 4 bases, with 13 bases remaining between them. The CDR3 region is CASSLVGSSSTEAFF. The DNA of the CDR3 is TGTGCCAGCAGCTTAGTCGGGTCATCGAGCACTGAAGCTTTCTTT.

This clonotype was seen at least ten times. This chain links TRBV19 with TRBJ1-5; tentative D call: TRBD1 (6 bases). Trimming took 4 bases from V and 5 from J, leaving 15 bases between them. The CDR3 totals 15 residues. CDR1 is LNHDA and CDR2 is SQIVND in the germline V gene (reference sequence). The CDR3 reads CASSTTGLGYQPQHF. CDR3 sequence (DNA): TGTGCCAGTAGTACGACAGGTTTGGGGTATCAGCCCCAGCATTTT.

This clonotype was recorded at least ten times. This rearrangement joins TRBV7-9 to TRBJ2-7, with D perhaps matching TRBD2 (6 bases). Germline loops: CDR1 SEHNR, CDR2 FQNEAQ (reference sequence). This CDR3 is 15 amino acids long. V was shortened by 4 bases and J by 3 bases, with 16 bases between the two germline ends. The CDR3 DNA is TGTGCCAGCAGCTCACCCGCGGGACGGATCTACGAGCAGTACTTC. Encoded protein: CASSSPAGRIYEQYF.

In its sample, this clonotype was seen many times. The chain combines TRBV3-1 with TRBJ2-7; D tentatively fits TRBD1 or TRBD2 (5 bases each). This CDR3 comprises 14 residues. In germline, CDR1 is LGHDT, CDR2 YNNKEL (reference sequence). Trimming removed 3 bases at V and 6 bases at J, with 15 bases between. CDR3 loop: CASSQPGAAGEQYF. CDR3 coding DNA: TGTGCCAGCAGCCAGCCCGGGGCCGCGGGCGAGCAGTACTTC.

In this sample, this clonotype turned up many times. V and J are TRBV20-1 and TRBJ2-7; 7 bases are a match to TRBD1. J gave up 5 bases and V 6 bases, and 10 bases lay outside the gene matches. The germline V gene encodes CDR1 DFQATT and CDR2 SNEGSKA (reference sequence). This CDR3 region has 13 residues. This CDR3 reads CSAIDRVRHEQYF. CDR3 in DNA: TGCAGTGCGATAGACAGGGTTCGCCACGAGCAGTACTTC.

Concerning this clonotype: A read error may be the cause here, since a much bigger clone is one base away. CDR3 sequence: CATRATFNEQFF. The CDR3 DNA is TGTGCCACCCGTGCCACCTTCAATGAGCAGTTCTTC. The rearrangement uses TRBV6-2 or TRBV6-3 and TRBJ2-1; D is undetermined. V was trimmed by 10 bases and J by 6 bases, leaving 13 bases between them. Germline lookup yields CDR1 MNHEY and CDR2 SVGEGT. The CDR3 extends over 12 amino acids.

This clonotype appeared many times. CDR3 region: CASSLEDEQYF. CDR3 DNA: TGTGCCAGCAGCTTAGAGGACGAGCAGTACTTC. The chain combines TRBV13 with TRBJ2-7; unclear D gene. This CDR3 comprises 11 residues. V was cut by 1 base and J by 5 bases, with 3 bases left in between. In germline, CDR1 is PRHDT, CDR2 FYEKMQ (reference sequence).

The sample holds many counts of this clonotype. The gene calls are TRBV29-1 and TRBJ1-5; D possibly corresponds to TRBD1 (6 bases). CDR1 is SQVTM, CDR2 ANQGSEA, per germline. Trimming pared 6 bases from V and 2 bases from J, leaving 14 bases between. The length of the CDR3 is 14 residues. CDR3 loop: CSVQQGGGNQPQHF. As DNA, the CDR3 is TGCAGCGTACAACAGGGCGGGGGCAATCAGCCCCAGCATTTT.

In this sample, this clonotype turned up many times. The rearrangement joins TRBV5-1 to TRBJ2-7, with D perhaps matching TRBD2 (6 bases). V was trimmed by 0 bases and J by 0 bases, leaving 10 bases between them. CDR1 and CDR2 (germline): SGHRS, YFSETQ. The CDR3 consists of 15 residues. The CDR3 reads CASSLDLADSYEQYF. The CDR3 bases are TGCGCCAGCAGCTTGGATTTAGCGGACTCCTACGAGCAGTACTTC.

Remarks on this clonotype: Given a much more abundant clone one base away, this may be a read error. The chain joins TRBV3-1 to TRBJ1-2; the D gene is possibly TRBD1 (5 bases). Per germline, CDR1 LGHDT and CDR2 YNNKEL (reference sequence). This CDR3 is 14 amino acids long. Here the CDR3 DNA reads TGTGCCAACAGCCTGGGACCGAGTACCTATGGCTACACCTTC. It specifies CANSLGPSTYGYTF.

This clonotype occurred many times. The chain joins TRBV7-6 to TRBJ2-5, with 8 bases that match TRBD1. V lost 5 bases, J lost 2 bases, and 4 bases stayed unmatched. Germline lookup yields CDR1 SGHVS and CDR2 FNYEAQ. There are 14 residues in the CDR3. The CDR3 DNA is TGTGCCAGCAGCGACAGGGGTAAACAAGAGACCCAGTACTTC. It translates to CASSDRGKQETQYF.

This clonotype was seen at least ten times. The chain has TRBV4-1 and TRBJ2-6; D uncertain. Germline CDR1 reads MGHRA; CDR2 reads YSYEKL. V was trimmed by 3 bases and J by 7 bases, leaving 7 bases between them. The CDR3 has 13 residues. The CDR3: CASSHLDANVLTF. In nucleotides, the CDR3 is TGCGCCAGCAGCCACCTGGACGCCAACGTCCTGACTTTC.

This clonotype was observed at least ten times. The chain is built from TRBV20-1 and TRBJ2-1; D is undetermined. The CDR3 is 10 amino acids. Trimming removed 5 bases from V and 6 bases from J, with 5 bases in between. Looked up from germline, CDR1 is DFQATT and CDR2 is SNEGSKA (reference sequence). The chain's CDR3 is CSAFANEQFF. CDR3 DNA: TGCAGTGCTTTCGCCAATGAGCAGTTCTTC.

This clonotype was found a few times. This sequence joins TRBV27 and TRBJ2-3; no clear D gene. Trimming cost V 0 bases and J 2 bases, with 12 bases left between them. CDR3 size: 16 residues. CDR1 is MNHEY and CDR2 is SMNVEV in the germline V gene (reference sequence). The CDR3 is CASSLSFRRLTDTQYF. CDR3 nucleotides: TGTGCCAGCAGTTTATCTTTCCGTAGACTCACAGATACGCAGTATTTT.

This clonotype was counted many times. The chain carries TRBV5-1 and TRBJ2-3, with a tentative D call TRBD2 (6 bases). V was cut by 1 base and J by 4 bases, with 7 bases left in between. The CDR3 length is 13 residues. CDR1 and CDR2 from the germline V gene are SGHRS and YFSETQ. The CDR3 DNA reads TGCGCCAGCAGCTTGACGGGGGCAGATACGCAGTATTTT. Encoded protein: CASSLTGADTQYF.

This clonotype appeared many times. J is TRBJ2-3 and V is TRBV7-9; D not resolved. The CDR3 is 15 amino acids. Germline CDR1 SEHNR, CDR2 FQNEAQ (reference sequence). Trimming removed 5 bases from V and 0 bases from J, with 12 bases in between. Here the CDR3 reads CASSHLRTSTDTQYF. CDR3 sequence (DNA): TGTGCCAGCAGCCACCTCCGCACTAGCACAGATACGCAGTATTTT.